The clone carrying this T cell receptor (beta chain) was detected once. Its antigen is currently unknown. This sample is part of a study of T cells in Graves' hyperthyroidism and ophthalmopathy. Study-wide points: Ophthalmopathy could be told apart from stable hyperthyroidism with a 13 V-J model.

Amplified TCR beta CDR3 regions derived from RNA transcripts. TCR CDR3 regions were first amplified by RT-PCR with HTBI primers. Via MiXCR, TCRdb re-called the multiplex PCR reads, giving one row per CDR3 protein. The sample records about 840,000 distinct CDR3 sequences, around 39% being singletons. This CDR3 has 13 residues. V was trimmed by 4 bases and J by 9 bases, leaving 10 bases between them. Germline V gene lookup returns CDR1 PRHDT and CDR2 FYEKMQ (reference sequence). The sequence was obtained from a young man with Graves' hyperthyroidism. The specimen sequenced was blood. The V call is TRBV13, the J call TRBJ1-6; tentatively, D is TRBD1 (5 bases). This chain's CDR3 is CASSSDGGSPLHF. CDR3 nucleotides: TGTGCCAGCAGCTCGGACGGGGGTTCACCCCTCCACTTT. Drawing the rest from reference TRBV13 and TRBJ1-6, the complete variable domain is AAGVIQSPRHLIKEKRETATLKCYPIPRHDTVYWYQQGPGQDPQFLISFYEKMQSDKGSIPDRFSAQQFSDYHSELNMSSLELGDSALYFCASSSDGGSPLHFGNGTRLTVT.